The 13 T cell receptor beta chains in this list originate from one sample, sequenced in a study of T cell responses to AZD1222 COVID-19 vaccine. Repertoires were generated with immunoSEQ multiplex PCR, while TCRdb's copy carries only in-frame clones and drops some. The sample comprises 110,000 to 150,000 clones, approximately 90% of which are singletons, and 2.5% to 3.5% rests with the top ten. The input for sequencing was peripheral blood, taken 28 days after the second AZD1222 dose. The receptors shown here come from an adult who received the AZD1222 COVID-19 vaccine.

The J gene is TRBJ2-5, the V gene TRBV6-2 or TRBV6-3; TRBD2 is a possible D gene (5 bases). The CDR3 spans 12 residues. Germline-derived CDR1 and CDR2 are MNHEY and SVGEGT. V was pared by 4 bases and J by 4 bases, with 7 bases between. CDR3 in amino acids: CASSFAGETQYF. In DNA, the CDR3 is TGTGCCAGCAGTTTTGCGGGAGAGACCCAGTACTTC.

The rearrangement uses TRBV7-3 and TRBJ2-3, with 11 bases aligning to TRBD1. Germline V gene data show CDR1 as SGHTA and CDR2 as FQGTGA. The CDR3 length is 15 residues. The V gene end was trimmed by 5 bases and the J gene end by 5 bases; junction bases not matched to a gene: 6. CDR3: CASSARTGGEDTQYF. The CDR3 DNA is TGTGCCAGCAGCGCGAGGACAGGGGGCGAAGATACGCAGTATTTT.

This clone was detected once. The CDR3 spells CASSRLTGNPSTDTQYF. The CDR3 coding sequence is TGTGCCAGCAGTCGACTTACAGGGAACCCCTCCACAGATACGCAGTATTTT. This chain uses TRBV7-8 with TRBJ2-3, with a tentative D call TRBD1 (6 bases). Germline V gene lookup returns CDR1 SGHVS and CDR2 FQNEAQ. V dropped 6 bases and J dropped 2 bases, with 21 bases sitting between them. The CDR3 extends over 17 amino acids.

The V call is TRBV5-1, the J call TRBJ2-1; TRBD1 might be the D (5 bases). Trimming left V 4 bases short and J 5 bases short, with 16 bases between. This CDR3 region has 15 residues. CDR1 is SGHRS, CDR2 YFSETQ, per germline. CDR3 amino acids: CASSGSSGYDNEQFF. In nucleotides, the CDR3 is TGCGCCAGCAGCGGGTCCTCAGGGTACGACAATGAGCAGTTCTTC. Using reference TRBV5-1 and TRBJ2-1 for the parts outside the CDR3, the full variable domain is KAGVTQTPRYLIKTRGQQVTLSCSPISGHRSVSWYQQTPGQGLQFLFEYFSETQRNKGNFPGRFSGRQFSNSRSEMNVSTLELGDSALYLCASSGSSGYDNEQFFGPGTRLTVL.

This clone was seen once. CDR3 nucleotide sequence: TGTGCCAGCAGGGAAACCCCGGGTTCAGGCCTCCACTTT. Protein product: CASRETPGSGLHF. The chain has TRBV2 and TRBJ1-6; no clear D gene. V gave up 6 bases and J gave up 15 bases, with 18 bases separating them. The germline V gene has CDR1 SNHLY and CDR2 FYNNEI. There are 13 residues in the CDR3. The variable domain in full, completed from reference TRBV2 and TRBJ1-6, reads EPEVTQTPSHQVTQMGQEVILRCVPISNHLYFYWYRQILGQKVEFLVSFYNNEISEKSEIFDDQFSVERPDGSNFTLKIRSTKLEDSAMYFCASRETPGSGLHFGNGTRLTVT.

This clone was seen just once. Different DNA sequences within this sample yield the same CDR3. The chain recombines TRBV20-1 with TRBJ2-5; D not certain. The CDR3 consists of 10 residues. Germline assignment: CDR1 DFQATT and CDR2 SNEGSKA (reference sequence). With 5 bases removed from V and 1 base from J, the gap between germline ends came to 2 bases. The CDR3 here is CSARQETQYF. CDR3 in DNA: TGCAGTGCTCGCCAAGAGACCCAGTACTTC.

The V and J genes are TRBV7-2 and TRBJ1-2; D is ambiguous. CDR1 and CDR2 (germline): SGHTA, FQGNSA. V dropped 2 bases and J dropped 3 bases, with 19 bases sitting between them. The CDR3 runs to 17 residues. This chain's CDR3 is CASSLTYTRVRDYGYTF. For the CDR3, the DNA is TGTGCCAGCAGCTTAACTTATACGAGGGTACGGGACTATGGCTACACCTTC.

The V gene is TRBV28, the J gene TRBJ1-1; 7 bases agree with TRBD1. V was pared by 6 bases and J by 6 bases, with 1 base of the junction left unmatched. CDR1 and CDR2 from the germline V gene are MDHEN and SYDVKM. The CDR3 totals 11 residues. The CDR3 here is CASSDRAEAFF. In DNA, the CDR3 is TGTGCCAGCAGCGACAGGGCTGAAGCTTTCTTT. The whole variable domain, remainder taken from reference TRBV28 and TRBJ1-1, is DVKVTQSSRYLVKRTGEKVFLECVQDMDHENMFWYRQDPGLGLRLIYFSYDVKMKEKGDIPEGYSVSREKKERFSLILESASTNQTSMYLCASSDRAEAFFGQGTRLTVV.

V gene TRBV27 combines with J gene TRBJ1-1; D not certain. The germline V gene encodes CDR1 MNHEY and CDR2 SMNVEV (reference sequence). V lost 1 base to trimming and J lost 4 bases, with 10 bases between them. This CDR3 contains 14 residues. The CDR3 DNA reads TGTGCCAGCAGTTTATGGGGAGGTCGCACTGAAGCTTTCTTT. Translated, it gives CASSLWGGRTEAFF.

V gene TRBV28 combines with J gene TRBJ2-7; maybe TRBD2 (5 bases). Germline loops: CDR1 MDHEN, CDR2 SYDVKM. The CDR3 loop spans 13 amino acids. Trimming shortened V by 7 bases and J by 2 bases, and 12 bases separated the two germline ends. CDR3 in DNA: TGTGCCAGCAACGAGGGATCTACCTACGAGCAGTACTTC. The encoded protein is CASNEGSTYEQYF.

This clone was seen only once. The chain combines TRBV11-2 with TRBJ2-7, with D perhaps matching TRBD2 (5 bases). This CDR3 comprises 16 residues. The V end was cut by 8 bases, the J end by 5 bases, with 25 bases between. Looked up from germline, CDR1 is SGHAT and CDR2 is FQNNGV. The CDR3 bases are TGTGCCAGCGAACCCCTCGGCCCCACGGGGTCCAACGAGCAGTACTTC. Protein product: CASEPLGPTGSNEQYF.

This CDR3 is CASSLGSGGAETQYF. For the CDR3, the DNA is TGTGCCAGCAGCTTAGGTAGCGGGGGGGCAGAGACCCAGTACTTC. This rearrangement joins TRBV7-9 to TRBJ2-5, with 11 positions matching TRBD2. This CDR3 spans 15 amino acids. CDR1 and CDR2 (germline): SEHNR, FQNEAQ (reference sequence). V lost 1 base to trimming and J lost 4 bases; unmatched junction nucleotides: 2.

The chain employs TRBV9 and TRBJ1-2, with TRBD1 matching over 8 bases. The CDR3 loop spans 14 amino acids. V was clipped by 4 bases and J by 4 bases; unmatched bases: 6. Germline loops: CDR1 SGDLS, CDR2 YYNGEE. The DNA for the CDR3 is TGTGCCAGCAGCTTTGGACAGGGAGTCTATGGCTACACCTTC. Protein: CASSFGQGVYGYTF. The variable domain in full, with the rest retrieved from reference TRBV9 and TRBJ1-2, is DSGVTQTPKHLITATGQRVTLRCSPRSGDLSVYWYQQSLDQGLQFLIQYYNGEERAKGNILERFSAQQFPDLHSELNLSSLELGDSALYFCASSFGQGVYGYTFGSGTRLTVV.